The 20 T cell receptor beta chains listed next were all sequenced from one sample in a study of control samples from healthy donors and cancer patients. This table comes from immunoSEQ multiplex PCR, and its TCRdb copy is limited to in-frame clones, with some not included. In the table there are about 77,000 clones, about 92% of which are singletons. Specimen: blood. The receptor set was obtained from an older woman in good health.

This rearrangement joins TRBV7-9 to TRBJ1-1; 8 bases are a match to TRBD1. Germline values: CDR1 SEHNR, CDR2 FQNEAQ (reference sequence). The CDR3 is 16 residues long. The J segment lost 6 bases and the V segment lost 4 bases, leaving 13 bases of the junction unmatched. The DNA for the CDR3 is TGTGCCAGCAGCTGGACAGGGTCGGGGGTAAACGCTGAAGCTTTCTTT. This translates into CASSWTGSGVNAEAFF.

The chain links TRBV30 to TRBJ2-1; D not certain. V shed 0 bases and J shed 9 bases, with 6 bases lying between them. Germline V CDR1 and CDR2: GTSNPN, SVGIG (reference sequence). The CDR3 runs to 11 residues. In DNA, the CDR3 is TGTGCCTGGAGTGTAGAGAGTGAGCAGTTCTTC. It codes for CAWSVESEQFF.

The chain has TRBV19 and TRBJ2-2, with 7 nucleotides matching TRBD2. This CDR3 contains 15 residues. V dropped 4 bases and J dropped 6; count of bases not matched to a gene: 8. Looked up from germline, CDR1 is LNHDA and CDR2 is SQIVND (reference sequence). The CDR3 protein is CASSSGGVLAGELFF. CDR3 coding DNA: TGTGCCAGTAGTAGTGGGGGGGTTCTGGCCGGGGAGCTGTTTTTT. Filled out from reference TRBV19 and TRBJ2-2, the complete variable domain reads DGGITQSPKYLFRKEGQNVTLSCEQNLNHDAMYWYRQDPGQGLRLIYYSQIVNDFQKGDIAEGYSVSREKKESFPLTVTSAQKNPTAFYLCASSSGGVLAGELFFGEGSRLTVL.

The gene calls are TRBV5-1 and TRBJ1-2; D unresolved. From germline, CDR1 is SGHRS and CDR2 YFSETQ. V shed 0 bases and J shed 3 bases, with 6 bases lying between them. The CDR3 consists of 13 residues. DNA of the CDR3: TGCGCCAGCAGCTTGGGGCAGTACTATGGCTACACCTTC. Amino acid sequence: CASSLGQYYGYTF.

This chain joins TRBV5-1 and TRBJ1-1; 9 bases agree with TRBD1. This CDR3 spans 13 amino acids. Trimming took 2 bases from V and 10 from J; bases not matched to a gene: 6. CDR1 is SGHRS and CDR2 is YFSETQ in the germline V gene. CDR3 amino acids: CASSFSGQGGAFF. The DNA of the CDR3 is TGCGCCAGCAGCTTCTCGGGACAGGGTGGAGCTTTCTTT.

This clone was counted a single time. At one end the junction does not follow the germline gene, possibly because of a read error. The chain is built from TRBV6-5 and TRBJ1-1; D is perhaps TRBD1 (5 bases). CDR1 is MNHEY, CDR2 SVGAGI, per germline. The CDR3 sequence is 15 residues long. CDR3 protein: CASSDSPGRGTEAFF. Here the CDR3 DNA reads TGTGCCAGCAGTGACTCACCGGGACGAGGAACTGAAGCTTTCTTT.

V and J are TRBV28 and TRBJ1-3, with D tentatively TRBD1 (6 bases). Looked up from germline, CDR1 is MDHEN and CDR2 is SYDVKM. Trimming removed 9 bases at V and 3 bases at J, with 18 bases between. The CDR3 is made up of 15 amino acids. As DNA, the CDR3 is TGTGCCAGTTCCTCGGGGGGCGAAAATGGAAACACCATATATTTT. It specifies CASSSGGENGNTIYF.

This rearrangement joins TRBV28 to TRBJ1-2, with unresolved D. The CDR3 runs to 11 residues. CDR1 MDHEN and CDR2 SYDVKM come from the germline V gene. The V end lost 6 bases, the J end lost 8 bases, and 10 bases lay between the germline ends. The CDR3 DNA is TGTGCCAGCAGCCGGGAACGCGGCTACACCTTC. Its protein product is CASSRERGYTF.

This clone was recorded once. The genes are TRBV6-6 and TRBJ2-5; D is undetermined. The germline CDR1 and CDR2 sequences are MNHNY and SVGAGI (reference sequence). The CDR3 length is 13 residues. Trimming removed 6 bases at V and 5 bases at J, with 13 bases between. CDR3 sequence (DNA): TGTGCCAGCAGGATTGACGTTTCGGAGACCCAGTACTTC. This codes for CASRIDVSETQYF.

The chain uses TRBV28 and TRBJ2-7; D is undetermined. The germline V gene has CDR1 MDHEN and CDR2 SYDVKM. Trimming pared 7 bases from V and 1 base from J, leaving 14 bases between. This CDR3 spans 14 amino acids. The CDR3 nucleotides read TGTGCCAGCAACCCGGACCATCCGTCCTACGAGCAGTACTTC. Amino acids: CASNPDHPSYEQYF.

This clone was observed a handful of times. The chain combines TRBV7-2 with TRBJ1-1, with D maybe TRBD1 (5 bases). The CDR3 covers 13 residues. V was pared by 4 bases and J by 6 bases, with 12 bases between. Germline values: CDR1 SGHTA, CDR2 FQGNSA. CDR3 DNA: TGTGCCAGCAGCTCCATGGGGCGGCCTGAAGCTTTCTTT. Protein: CASSSMGRPEAFF.

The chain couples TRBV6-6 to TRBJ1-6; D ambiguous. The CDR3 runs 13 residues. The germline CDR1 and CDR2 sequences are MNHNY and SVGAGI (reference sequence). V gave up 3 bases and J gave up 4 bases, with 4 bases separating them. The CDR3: CASSYEYNSPLHF. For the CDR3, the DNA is TGTGCCAGCAGTTATGAGTATAATTCACCCCTCCACTTT.

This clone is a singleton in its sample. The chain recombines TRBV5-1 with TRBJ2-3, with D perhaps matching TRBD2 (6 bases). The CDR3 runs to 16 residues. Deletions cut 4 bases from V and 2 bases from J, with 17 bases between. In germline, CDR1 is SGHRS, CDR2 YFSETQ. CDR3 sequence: CASSLGGGADTDTQYF. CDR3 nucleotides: TGCGCCAGCAGCCTCGGAGGAGGGGCAGACACAGATACGCAGTATTTT.

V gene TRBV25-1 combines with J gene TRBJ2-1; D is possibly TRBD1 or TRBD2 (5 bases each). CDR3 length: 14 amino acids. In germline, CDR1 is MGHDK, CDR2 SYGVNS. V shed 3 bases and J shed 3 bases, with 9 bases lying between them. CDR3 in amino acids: CASSDWDRYNEQFF. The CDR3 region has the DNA TGTGCCAGCAGTGATTGGGACCGCTACAATGAGCAGTTCTTC.

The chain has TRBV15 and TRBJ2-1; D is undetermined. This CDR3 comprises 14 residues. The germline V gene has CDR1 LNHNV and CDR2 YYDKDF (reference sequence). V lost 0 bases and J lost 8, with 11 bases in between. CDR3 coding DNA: TGTGCCACCAGCAGAGATCGGCAGTTTGATGAGCAGTTCTTC. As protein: CATSRDRQFDEQFF.

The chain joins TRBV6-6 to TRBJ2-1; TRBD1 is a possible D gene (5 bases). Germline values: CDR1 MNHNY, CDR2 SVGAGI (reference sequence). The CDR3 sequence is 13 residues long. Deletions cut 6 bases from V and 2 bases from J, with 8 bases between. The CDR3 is CASRQDTYNEQFF. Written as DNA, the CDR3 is TGTGCCAGCAGACAGGACACCTACAATGAGCAGTTCTTC.

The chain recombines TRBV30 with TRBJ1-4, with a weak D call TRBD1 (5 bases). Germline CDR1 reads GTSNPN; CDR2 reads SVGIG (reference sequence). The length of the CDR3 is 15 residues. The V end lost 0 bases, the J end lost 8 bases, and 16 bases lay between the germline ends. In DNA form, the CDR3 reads TGTGCCTGGAGTGTACGACCAAGGGGAGTCGAAAAACTGTTTTTT. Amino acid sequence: CAWSVRPRGVEKLFF. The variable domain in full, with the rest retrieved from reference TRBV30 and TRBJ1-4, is SQTIHQWPATLVQPVGSPLSLECTVEGTSNPNLYWYRQAAGRGLQLLFYSVGIGQISSEVPQNLSASRPQDRQFILSSKKLLLSDSGFYLCAWSVRPRGVEKLFFGSGTQLSVL.

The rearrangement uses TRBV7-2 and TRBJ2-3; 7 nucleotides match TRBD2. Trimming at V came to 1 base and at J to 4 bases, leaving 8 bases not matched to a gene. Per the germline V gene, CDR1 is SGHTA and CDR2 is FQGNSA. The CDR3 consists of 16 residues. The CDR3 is CASSLVASGSSDTQYF. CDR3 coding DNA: TGTGCCAGCAGCTTAGTGGCTAGCGGTTCATCAGATACGCAGTATTTT.

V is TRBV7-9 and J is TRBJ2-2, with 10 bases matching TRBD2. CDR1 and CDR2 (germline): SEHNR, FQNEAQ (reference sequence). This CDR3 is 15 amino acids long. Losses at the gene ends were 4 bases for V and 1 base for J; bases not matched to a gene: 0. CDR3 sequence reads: CASSSSGGNTGELFF. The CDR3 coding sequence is TGTGCCAGCAGCTCTAGCGGGGGGAACACCGGGGAGCTGTTTTTT.

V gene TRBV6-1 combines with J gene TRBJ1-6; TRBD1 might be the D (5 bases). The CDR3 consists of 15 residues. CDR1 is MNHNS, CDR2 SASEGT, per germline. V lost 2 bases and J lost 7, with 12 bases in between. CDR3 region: CASSELGPKNSPLHF. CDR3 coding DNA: TGTGCCAGCAGTGAATTGGGGCCAAAGAATTCACCCCTCCACTTT.